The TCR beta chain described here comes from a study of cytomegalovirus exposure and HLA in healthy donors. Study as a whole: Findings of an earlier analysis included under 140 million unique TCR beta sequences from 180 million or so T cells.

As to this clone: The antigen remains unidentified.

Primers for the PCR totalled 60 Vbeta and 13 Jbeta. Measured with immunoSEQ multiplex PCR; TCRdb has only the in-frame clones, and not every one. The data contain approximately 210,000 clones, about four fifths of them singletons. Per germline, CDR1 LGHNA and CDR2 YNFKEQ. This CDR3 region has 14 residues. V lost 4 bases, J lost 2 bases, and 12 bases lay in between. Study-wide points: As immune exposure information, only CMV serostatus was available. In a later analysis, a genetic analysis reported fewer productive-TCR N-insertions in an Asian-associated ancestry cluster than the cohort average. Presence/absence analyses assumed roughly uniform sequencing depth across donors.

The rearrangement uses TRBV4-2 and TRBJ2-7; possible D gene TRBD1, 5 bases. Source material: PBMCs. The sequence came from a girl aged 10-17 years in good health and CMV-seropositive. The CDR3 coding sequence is TGTGCCAGCAGCCGCGGACAAAATACCTACGAGCAGTACTTC. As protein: CASSRGQNTYEQYF.